The following is a T cell receptor beta chain sequence with its context. The data are from a study of blood T cell repertoires in COVID-19. As for the study in general: From T cells, B-cell-depleted T cells, or PBMCs came the material, which was cDNA or gDNA.

The J segment lost 2 bases and the V segment lost 3 bases, leaving 8 bases of the junction unmatched. Germline CDR1 DFQATT, CDR2 SNEGSKA (reference sequence). CDR3 size: 15 residues. Original handling: Amplifying reference gene primers gave estimates of nucleated cell counts. Libraries were prepared by immunoSEQ multiplex PCR; TCRdb keeps only in-frame clonotypes and omits some of them. V, J and clone size reflect that table, while D and trimming were determined from the DNA. The table records some 380,000 clones, 88% of them present only once. The sequencing sample was made of PBMCs or T cells enriched from blood (not recorded which). This TCR was recovered from a woman between 40 and 50 years old with acute COVID-19. The gene calls are TRBV20-1 and TRBJ2-7; 9 bases match TRBD1. The CDR3 sequence is CSASKPGQGPYEQYF. The CDR3, as DNA: TGCAGTGCTAGTAAGCCGGGACAGGGACCCTACGAGCAGTACTTC.